Listed here are 32 T cell receptor beta chains from one sample, sequenced in a study of T cell responses to AZD1222 COVID-19 vaccine. Method: immunoSEQ multiplex PCR; TCRdb's copy keeps in-frame clones and lacks some. The data hold under 150,000 clones, with roughly 91% observed a single time. The sequencing here drew on peripheral blood, taken on day 0 of AZD1222 vaccination. These receptors originate from an adult in good health.

As regards this clone: The junction departs from the called germline gene at one end, perhaps through a read error. The chain couples TRBV27 to TRBJ2-2; 8 nucleotides align to TRBD1. The germline CDR1 and CDR2 sequences are MNHEY and SMNVEV (reference sequence). The CDR3 consists of 14 residues. The CDR3 loop is CASRGQVGSGKLFF. The CDR3 coding sequence is TGTGCCAGCAGGGGACAGGTTGGTTCCGGGAAGCTGTTTTTT.

For the CDR3, the DNA is TGTGCCACCAGGGAGGGGGGAACGCCGAGTGGCTACACCTTC. It encodes CATREGGTPSGYTF. V usage is TRBV15 and J usage is TRBJ1-2; perhaps TRBD1 as D (6 bases). V lost 6 bases to trimming and J lost 7 bases, with 18 bases between them. In germline, CDR1 is LNHNV, CDR2 YYDKDF (reference sequence). The CDR3 spans 14 residues.

The V call is TRBV9, the J call TRBJ2-5; D unresolved. CDR3 length: 15 residues. V was trimmed by 3 bases and J by 5 bases, leaving 17 bases between them. Germline CDR1 reads SGDLS; CDR2 reads YYNGEE. In nucleotides, the CDR3 is TGTGCCAGCAGCGCGACCATAGGCCCCCGGGAGACCCAGTACTTC. This codes for CASSATIGPRETQYF.

The rearrangement uses TRBV18 and TRBJ2-3; D remains ambiguous. The germline V and J ends were trimmed by 6 bases and 6 bases, with 19 bases remaining between them. The CDR3 spans 15 residues. Germline V gene data show CDR1 as KGHSH and CDR2 as LQKENI. This chain's CDR3 is CASSPSVDIVDTQYF. The CDR3, as DNA: TGTGCCAGCTCCCCTTCAGTTGATATAGTGGATACGCAGTATTTT.

This clone was counted a few times. The V and J genes are TRBV7-3 and TRBJ2-1, with D possibly TRBD2 on 6 matching bases. V lost 1 base and J 7 bases, leaving 8 bases between the germline ends. The CDR3 has 13 amino acids. Germline assignment: CDR1 SGHTA and CDR2 FQGTGA. In nucleotides, the CDR3 is TGTGCCAGCAGCTTAAGGGGACTTAATGAGCAGTTCTTC. Its protein is CASSLRGLNEQFF.

The sample holds one count of this clone. The chain links TRBV4-3 to TRBJ1-2, with D perhaps matching TRBD1 (5 bases). The germline CDR1 and CDR2 sequences are LGHNA and YSLEER. Deletions cut 1 base from V and 3 bases from J, with 18 bases between. The CDR3 runs 17 residues. The CDR3 loop reads CASSQGLGDIFDYGYTF. Here the CDR3 DNA reads TGCGCCAGCAGCCAAGGTCTGGGGGATATCTTCGACTATGGCTACACCTTC.

This clone occurred a few times. V and J are TRBV11-2 and TRBJ1-5; D ambiguous. This CDR3 spans 13 amino acids. CDR1 SGHAT and CDR2 FQNNGV come from the germline V gene. V was shortened by 1 base and J by 3 bases, with 4 bases between the two germline ends. Here the CDR3 reads CASSLGPNQPQHF. CDR3 DNA sequence: TGTGCCAGCAGCTTAGGCCCCAATCAGCCCCAGCATTTT.

The genes are TRBV27 and TRBJ2-7; maybe TRBD2 (6 bases). The ends were cut back, 4 bases at V and 0 bases at J, with 19 bases in the middle. Germline CDR1 MNHEY, CDR2 SMNVEV (reference sequence). CDR3 length: 17 residues. The CDR3 DNA is TGTGCCAGCAGTTCCCGGTTTGGGGAGGCCTTCTCCTACGAGCAGTACTTC. Its translation: CASSSRFGEAFSYEQYF.

V usage is TRBV29-1 and J usage is TRBJ1-2; D may be TRBD1 (5 bases). CDR3 length: 12 residues. Germline CDR1 SQVTM, CDR2 ANQGSEA. The V end was cut by 4 bases, the J end by 4 bases, with 10 bases between. This CDR3 reads CSVGGGIYGYTF. CDR3 coding DNA: TGCAGCGTTGGGGGCGGTATCTATGGCTACACCTTC.

This chain links TRBV5-1 with TRBJ2-7; 7 bases agree with TRBD2. The germline V gene has CDR1 SGHRS and CDR2 YFSETQ. The CDR3 has 14 amino acids. Trimming removed 4 bases from V and 5 bases from J; junction bases left unmatched: 9. In DNA, the CDR3 is TGCGCCAGCAGCCCTGACCAGGGAGGGGACGAGCAGTACTTC. Its protein product is CASSPDQGGDEQYF.

The chain employs TRBV6-2 or TRBV6-3 and TRBJ2-1, with 10 positions matching TRBD2. Germline CDR1 reads MNHEY; CDR2 reads SVGEGT. The CDR3 contains 15 residues. With 4 bases clipped from V and 2 bases from J, the junction kept 2 bases outside the gene matches. CDR3 loop: CASSLGLATYNEQFF. The CDR3 coding sequence is TGTGCCAGCAGTTTGGGACTAGCGACCTACAATGAGCAGTTCTTC.

A single count supports this clone. The rearrangement uses TRBV7-6 and TRBJ1-3; D is ambiguous. CDR1 and CDR2 (germline): SGHVS, FNYEAQ. This CDR3 spans 17 amino acids. V was clipped by 1 base and J by 0 bases, with 13 bases between them. CDR3 bases: TGTGCCAGCAGCTTAGAGGGCTATGGGTCCTCTGGAAACACCATATATTTT. This encodes CASSLEGYGSSGNTIYF.

The chain combines TRBV11-3 with TRBJ1-5; D might be TRBD1 (6 bases). Trimming took off 8 bases at V and 6 bases at J, with 20 bases between the two ends. Per germline, CDR1 SGHNT and CDR2 YENEEA. This CDR3 region has 15 residues. CDR3 in DNA: TGTGCCAGCTCTAGACGGGGGCAGCGGGGTCAGCCCCAGCATTTT. Translating it yields CASSRRGQRGQPQHF.

This clone was observed once. The rearrangement uses TRBV6-1 and TRBJ2-7, with D possibly matching TRBD2 (6 bases). CDR3 length: 14 amino acids. V dropped 2 bases and J dropped 1 base, with 9 bases sitting between them. The V gene's germline CDR1 is MNHNS and CDR2 SASEGT. The CDR3 loop is CASSERLVSYEQYF. The CDR3 DNA is TGTGCCAGCAGTGAAAGACTAGTTTCCTACGAGCAGTACTTC.

This rearrangement joins TRBV6-5 to TRBJ2-7, with D unclear. CDR3 length: 11 residues. The germline CDR1 and CDR2 sequences are MNHEY and SVGAGI. Trimming left V 4 bases short and J 6 bases short, with 7 bases between. The CDR3 DNA follows: TGTGCCAGCAGTTCCGTGGGCGAGCAGTACTTC. As protein: CASSSVGEQYF.

The count of this clone is one. V gene TRBV7-9 combines with J gene TRBJ1-4; unclear D gene. The V gene lost 4 bases and the J gene lost 5 bases, with 11 bases spanning the gap. The CDR3 covers 14 residues. The V gene's germline CDR1 is SEHNR and CDR2 FQNEAQ (reference sequence). CDR3 DNA sequence: TGTGCCAGCAGCTCCACGGGAGAAAATGAAAAACTGTTTTTT. It is translated as CASSSTGENEKLFF.

This rearrangement joins TRBV30 to TRBJ1-3; 9 bases are shared with TRBD1. Germline values: CDR1 GTSNPN, CDR2 SVGIG (reference sequence). The V gene end was trimmed by 0 bases and the J gene end by 0 bases; junction bases not matched to a gene: 6. The CDR3 extends over 17 amino acids. The CDR3 is CAWSVYRGPHSGNTIYF. The CDR3 nucleotides are TGTGCCTGGAGTGTATACAGGGGGCCACACTCTGGAAACACCATATATTTT.

This chain links TRBV5-1 with TRBJ1-4; 9 bases are a match to TRBD1. The CDR3 runs 17 residues. The germline V gene encodes CDR1 SGHRS and CDR2 YFSETQ. Trimming removed 0 bases from V and 7 bases from J; junction bases left unmatched: 10. CDR3 region: CASSLGSGDRAAEKLFF. The CDR3 coding sequence is TGCGCCAGCAGCTTGGGGTCCGGGGACAGGGCTGCTGAAAAACTGTTTTTT.

This chain links TRBV2 with TRBJ1-1; TRBD1 aligns across 10 bases. The CDR3 has 14 amino acids. CDR1 and CDR2 from the germline V gene are SNHLY and FYNNEI. The junction had 6 bases not matched to a gene; V was cut back by 3 bases and J by 8 bases. CDR3 sequence (DNA): TGTGCCAGCAGTGAGACAGGGGGCTCCCCCGAAGCTTTCTTT. It translates to CASSETGGSPEAFF. Drawing the rest from reference TRBV2 and TRBJ1-1, the complete variable domain is EPEVTQTPSHQVTQMGQEVILRCVPISNHLYFYWYRQILGQKVEFLVSFYNNEISEKSEIFDDQFSVERPDGSNFTLKIRSTKLEDSAMYFCASSETGGSPEAFFGQGTRLTVV.

This clone was detected only once. The chain employs TRBV6-4 and TRBJ2-7; 11 bases are a match to TRBD2. Germline CDR1 reads MRHNA; CDR2 reads SNTAGT. This CDR3 is 14 amino acids long. J gave up 5 bases and V 2 bases, and 2 bases lay outside the gene matches. The CDR3: CASSDPGLADEQYF. The CDR3 DNA reads TGTGCCAGCAGTGACCCGGGACTAGCGGACGAGCAGTACTTC.

The CDR3 nucleotides are TGTGCCAGCAGCTTTCCTAGCACAGATACGCAGTATTTT. Protein: CASSFPSTDTQYF. The rearrangement links TRBV5-6 to TRBJ2-3; D is undetermined. With 2 bases removed from V and 0 bases from J, the gap between germline ends came to 4 bases. This CDR3 region has 13 residues. Germline V lookup: CDR1 SGHDT, CDR2 YYEEEE.

This clone was seen just once. The chain combines TRBV6-6 with TRBJ1-1; TRBD1 matches 11 bases. The CDR3 length is 14 residues. V shed 6 bases, J shed 10 bases, and the junction held 10 bases outside the gene matches. The germline V gene has CDR1 MNHNY and CDR2 SVGAGI (reference sequence). The CDR3 DNA sequence: TGTGCCAGCAGACCCGGGACAGGGGGGTTCAGAGCTTTCTTT. It is translated as CASRPGTGGFRAFF.

V is TRBV6-5 and J is TRBJ2-7, with 7 bases that match TRBD2. Germline V lookup: CDR1 MNHEY, CDR2 SVGAGI. CDR3 size: 15 residues. Trimming removed 0 bases from V and 5 bases from J; junction bases left unmatched: 7. CDR3 in DNA: TGTGCCAGCAGTTACTCCCATGGGAGGGAACACGAGCAGTACTTC. Its protein product is CASSYSHGREHEQYF.

This sequence joins TRBV6-1 and TRBJ1-5; a possible D gene is TRBD1 (5 bases). The length of the CDR3 is 16 residues. Trimming left V 2 bases short and J 2 bases short, with 13 bases between. The germline V gene encodes CDR1 MNHNS and CDR2 SASEGT. CDR3: CASSELGGLGNQPQHF. Here the CDR3 DNA reads TGTGCCAGCAGTGAACTGGGGGGGTTAGGCAATCAGCCCCAGCATTTT.

This rearrangement joins TRBV5-4 to TRBJ2-1; TRBD2 aligns across 11 bases. CDR3 length: 15 residues. V was clipped by 4 bases and J by 4 bases; unmatched bases: 4. Per germline, CDR1 SGHNT and CDR2 YYREEE (reference sequence). In DNA form, the CDR3 reads TGTGCCAGCAGCGCCGGGACTAGCGGTTACAATGAGCAGTTCTTC. This gives the protein CASSAGTSGYNEQFF.

The chain recombines TRBV19 with TRBJ1-6; D gene uncertain. This CDR3 contains 16 residues. V lost 4 bases and J 1 base, leaving 11 bases between the germline ends. Germline V gives CDR1 LNHDA, CDR2 SQIVND (reference sequence). CDR3 in amino acids: CASSRSSESYNSPLHF. The DNA of the CDR3 is TGTGCCAGTAGTAGGTCGTCGGAATCCTATAATTCACCCCTCCACTTT.

This sequence joins TRBV18 and TRBJ1-2, with 7 bases matching TRBD1. V gave up 3 bases and J gave up 6 bases; unmatched junction bases: 10. Germline V lookup: CDR1 KGHSH, CDR2 LQKENI. This CDR3 has 15 residues. This CDR3 reads CASSPRTGEGDGYTF. DNA for the CDR3: TGTGCCAGCTCACCCCGCACAGGGGAGGGCGATGGCTACACCTTC.

The chain couples TRBV2 to TRBJ2-5; TRBD2 matches at 11 bases. Germline V gene lookup returns CDR1 SNHLY and CDR2 FYNNEI. The CDR3 totals 13 residues. Trimming took 8 bases from V and 5 from J; bases not matched to a gene: 4. The CDR3: CASLTSGSETQYF. The CDR3 coding sequence is TGTGCCAGCCTAACTAGCGGGAGCGAGACCCAGTACTTC.

The chain has TRBV7-2 and TRBJ1-1; D is undetermined. The CDR3 consists of 15 residues. Germline V gives CDR1 SGHTA, CDR2 FQGNSA. V was clipped by 2 bases and J by 0 bases, with 10 bases between them. The CDR3 sequence: CASSLLGTMNTEAFF. The CDR3 DNA reads as TGTGCCAGCAGCTTACTCGGTACGATGAACACTGAAGCTTTCTTT.

This chain joins TRBV9 and TRBJ1-2; possibly TRBD1 for D (6 bases). V lost 4 bases and J lost 7, with 20 bases in between. The length of the CDR3 is 15 residues. The germline gives CDR1 SGDLS, CDR2 YYNGEE. For the CDR3, the DNA is TGTGCCAGCAGCCCTTCCTCCCAGGGGTTTCTTGGCTACACCTTC. Its protein product is CASSPSSQGFLGYTF.

V and J are TRBV11-2 and TRBJ2-2, with D maybe TRBD2 (5 bases). Germline V gives CDR1 SGHAT, CDR2 FQNNGV. CDR3 length equals 15 residues. Trimming shortened V by 3 bases and J by 4 bases, and 12 bases separated the two germline ends. CDR3 amino acids: CASSLRASTTGELFF. CDR3 DNA sequence: TGTGCCAGCAGCTTGCGGGCATCTACCACCGGGGAGCTGTTTTTT.

The chain couples TRBV27 to TRBJ2-7; maybe TRBD2 (6 bases). V gave up 6 bases and J gave up 4 bases, with 16 bases separating them. The length of the CDR3 is 14 residues. Germline-derived CDR1 and CDR2 are MNHEY and SMNVEV (reference sequence). The CDR3 DNA follows: TGTGCCAGCAGCCCCGGGACTCCTCGATACGAGCAGTACTTC. Protein sequence: CASSPGTPRYEQYF.